The rows below give T cell receptor beta chains drawn from one sample of a study of T cell responses to AZD1222 COVID-19 vaccine. Assay used: immunoSEQ multiplex PCR; TCRdb lists only in-frame clones, some missing. The sample lists around 130,000 clones, approximately 90% seen once, with approximately 3.7% in the top ten. The sequencing used peripheral blood, collected 28 days after the second AZD1222 dose. The receptors were sampled from an adult who received the AZD1222 COVID-19 vaccine. Both conserved end residues are part of each CDR3. The D gene is left open where the match is weak. Rows may omit the clone size; those that give it use once, few, many or a size class.

V gene: TRBV19; J gene: TRBJ1-3; D gene: -; CDR3 length: 15; clone size: -; CDR3 protein: CASSPDRNSGNTIYF; CDR3 DNA: TGTGCCAGTAGTCCGGACAGAAACTCTGGAAACACCATATATTTT
V gene: TRBV7-2; J gene: TRBJ2-2; D gene: TRBD1; CDR3 length: 12; clone size: -; CDR3 protein: CASSADREKLFF; CDR3 DNA: TGTGCCAGCAGCGCTGACAGGGAGAAGCTGTTTTTT
V gene: TRBV12-5; J gene: TRBJ1-2; D gene: -; CDR3 length: 14; clone size: -; CDR3 protein: CASGFRGGLYGYTF; CDR3 DNA: TGTGCTAGTGGTTTCCGCGGCGGCCTGTATGGCTACACCTTC
V gene: TRBV27; J gene: TRBJ2-7; D gene: -; CDR3 length: 12; clone size: -; CDR3 protein: CASSFSAYEQYF; CDR3 DNA: TGTGCCAGCAGTTTCTCGGCCTACGAGCAGTACTTC
V gene: TRBV4-1; J gene: TRBJ1-5; D gene: -; CDR3 length: 14; clone size: -; CDR3 protein: CASSQDLGNQPQHF; CDR3 DNA: TGCGCCAGCAGCCAAGATTTGGGCAATCAGCCCCAGCATTTT
V gene: TRBV4-1; J gene: TRBJ2-3; D gene: -; CDR3 length: 14; clone size: once; CDR3 protein: CASSQGGGTDTQYF; CDR3 DNA: TGCGCCAGCAGCCAAGGAGGGGGCACAGATACGCAGTATTTT
V gene: TRBV11-2; J gene: TRBJ2-1; D gene: TRBD2; CDR3 length: 15; clone size: -; CDR3 protein: CASSLTSGFRVEQFF; CDR3 DNA: TGTGCCAGCAGCCTCACTAGCGGCTTTAGGGTTGAGCAGTTCTTC
V gene: TRBV6-5; J gene: TRBJ2-1; D gene: -; CDR3 length: 15; clone size: -; CDR3 protein: CASSPVDSSYNEQFF; CDR3 DNA: TGTGCCAGCAGCCCGGTAGACAGCTCCTACAATGAGCAGTTCTTC
V gene: TRBV13; J gene: TRBJ1-5; D gene: -; CDR3 length: 20; clone size: -; CDR3 protein: CASSLTGKGTGAGIGQPQHF; CDR3 DNA: TGTGCCAGCAGCTTAACGGGAAAGGGAACAGGAGCGGGCATCGGTCAGCCCCAGCATTTT
V gene: TRBV19; J gene: TRBJ2-1; D gene: -; CDR3 length: 16; clone size: -; CDR3 protein: CASSISGRRSYNEQFF; CDR3 DNA: TGTGCCAGTAGTATAAGCGGCAGGCGTTCCTACAATGAGCAGTTCTTC
V gene: TRBV2; J gene: TRBJ1-1; D gene: TRBD1; CDR3 length: 14; clone size: -; CDR3 protein: CASRGQGARTEAFF; CDR3 DNA: TGTGCCAGCAGAGGACAGGGGGCCCGCACTGAAGCTTTCTTT
V gene: TRBV19; J gene: TRBJ2-1; D gene: TRBD1; CDR3 length: 16; clone size: -; CDR3 protein: CASSMDRAPYLNEQFF; CDR3 DNA: TGTGCCAGTAGTATGGACAGGGCACCATACTTGAATGAGCAGTTCTTC
V gene: TRBV10-3; J gene: TRBJ1-4; D gene: -; CDR3 length: 14; clone size: -; CDR3 protein: CAISRTGTNEKLFF; CDR3 DNA: TGTGCCATCAGTCGAACTGGAACTAATGAAAAACTGTTTTTT
V gene: TRBV28; J gene: TRBJ1-1; D gene: -; CDR3 length: 14; clone size: -; CDR3 protein: CASSLWGGGTEAFF; CDR3 DNA: TGTGCCAGCAGTTTATGGGGGGGCGGCACTGAAGCTTTCTTT
V gene: TRBV3-1/TRBV3-2; J gene: TRBJ1-1; D gene: TRBD1; CDR3 length: 14; clone size: -; CDR3 protein: CASRGQAMNTEAFF; CDR3 DNA: TGTGCCAGCAGGGGACAGGCTATGAACACTGAAGCTTTCTTT
V gene: TRBV9; J gene: TRBJ1-2; D gene: -; CDR3 length: 15; clone size: -; CDR3 protein: CASSVALQGGYGYTF; CDR3 DNA: TGTGCCAGCAGCGTAGCCCTTCAAGGAGGGTATGGCTACACCTTC
V gene: TRBV3-1/TRBV3-2; J gene: TRBJ1-4; D gene: -; CDR3 length: 14; clone size: -; CDR3 protein: CASSQMATNEKLFF; CDR3 DNA: TGTGCCAGCAGTCAGATGGCAACTAATGAAAAACTGTTTTTT
V gene: TRBV19; J gene: TRBJ1-1; D gene: -; CDR3 length: 14; clone size: -; CDR3 protein: CASTPGRLGAEAFF; CDR3 DNA: TGTGCCAGTACCCCCGGGCGCCTGGGCGCTGAAGCTTTCTTT
V gene: TRBV28; J gene: TRBJ2-7; D gene: -; CDR3 length: 13; clone size: -; CDR3 protein: CASSSPASYEQYF; CDR3 DNA: TGTGCCAGCAGCTCCCCGGCCTCCTACGAGCAGTACTTC
V gene: TRBV5-1; J gene: TRBJ1-4; D gene: -; CDR3 length: 16; clone size: -; CDR3 protein: CASSSNLARKNEKLFF; CDR3 DNA: TGCGCCAGCAGCTCGAATTTGGCACGCAAGAATGAAAAACTGTTTTTT
V gene: TRBV11-2; J gene: TRBJ2-2; D gene: TRBD2; CDR3 length: 14; clone size: -; CDR3 protein: CASSRGGSTGELFF; CDR3 DNA: TGTGCCAGCAGCCGCGGGGGTAGTACCGGGGAGCTGTTTTTT
V gene: TRBV4-2; J gene: TRBJ1-2; D gene: -; CDR3 length: 15; clone size: -; CDR3 protein: CASSQDPEANYGYTF; CDR3 DNA: TGTGCCAGCAGCCAAGATCCCGAAGCTAACTATGGCTACACCTTC
V gene: TRBV19; J gene: TRBJ2-2; D gene: -; CDR3 length: 16; clone size: -; CDR3 protein: CASSSPPGRDTGELFF; CDR3 DNA: TGTGCCAGTAGTTCTCCCCCTGGACGAGACACCGGGGAGCTGTTTTTT
V gene: TRBV20-1; J gene: TRBJ1-1; D gene: -; CDR3 length: 13; clone size: -; CDR3 protein: CSASPFGGTEAFF; CDR3 DNA: TGCAGTGCTAGTCCCTTTGGGGGGACTGAAGCTTTCTTT
V gene: TRBV14; J gene: TRBJ2-1; D gene: -; CDR3 length: 16; clone size: -; CDR3 protein: CASSPAKYSSYNEQFF; CDR3 DNA: TGTGCCAGCAGCCCCGCCAAGTACAGCTCCTACAATGAGCAGTTCTTC
V gene: TRBV5-1; J gene: TRBJ1-1; D gene: TRBD1; CDR3 length: 17; clone size: many; CDR3 protein: CASSPRDRGPMNTEAFF; CDR3 DNA: TGCGCCAGCAGCCCCCGGGACAGGGGCCCGATGAACACTGAAGCTTTCTTT
V gene: TRBV2; J gene: TRBJ1-5; D gene: -; CDR3 length: 15; clone size: -; CDR3 protein: CASSEQSISNQPQHF; CDR3 DNA: TGTGCCAGCAGTGAACAGTCGATAAGCAATCAGCCCCAGCATTTT
V gene: TRBV9; J gene: TRBJ1-5; D gene: -; CDR3 length: 14; clone size: -; CDR3 protein: CASSVAGDNQPQHF; CDR3 DNA: TGTGCCAGCAGCGTAGCAGGGGACAATCAGCCCCAGCATTTT
V gene: TRBV6-2/TRBV6-3; J gene: TRBJ1-1; D gene: -; CDR3 length: 13; clone size: -; CDR3 protein: CASSRGGVSEAFF; CDR3 DNA: TGTGCCAGCAGCCGGGGGGGCGTTAGTGAAGCTTTCTTT
V gene: TRBV5-6; J gene: TRBJ2-3; D gene: -; CDR3 length: 15; clone size: -; CDR3 protein: CASSSGLEGTDTQYF; CDR3 DNA: TGTGCCAGCAGCTCGGGACTCGAAGGAACAGATACGCAGTATTTT
V gene: TRBV19; J gene: TRBJ1-1; D gene: -; CDR3 length: 14; clone size: -; CDR3 protein: CASSVLSWGVEAFF; CDR3 DNA: TGTGCCAGTAGTGTCCTCTCGTGGGGAGTTGAAGCTTTCTTT
V gene: TRBV10-3; J gene: TRBJ1-4; D gene: -; CDR3 length: 14; clone size: once; CDR3 protein: CAISETQGEKKLFF; CDR3 DNA: TGTGCCATCAGTGAGACGCAGGGAGAGAAAAAACTGTTTTTT
V gene: TRBV19; J gene: TRBJ1-1; D gene: TRBD1; CDR3 length: 14; clone size: -; CDR3 protein: CASRLTGGFAEAFF; CDR3 DNA: TGTGCCAGTAGACTAACAGGGGGCTTTGCTGAAGCTTTCTTT
V gene: TRBV5-1; J gene: TRBJ2-7; D gene: TRBD2; CDR3 length: 15; clone size: -; CDR3 protein: CASSYYGGGTYEQYF; CDR3 DNA: TGCGCCAGCAGTTACTACGGGGGAGGGACCTACGAGCAGTACTTC
V gene: TRBV9; J gene: TRBJ1-2; D gene: TRBD1; CDR3 length: 16; clone size: -; CDR3 protein: CASSPTWTGGFYGYTF; CDR3 DNA: TGTGCCAGCAGCCCCACCTGGACAGGGGGTTTCTATGGCTACACCTTC
V gene: TRBV13; J gene: TRBJ1-1; D gene: -; CDR3 length: 14; clone size: -; CDR3 protein: CASSPQGPRTEAFF; CDR3 DNA: TGTGCCAGCAGCCCCCAGGGTCCGAGGACTGAAGCTTTCTTT
V gene: TRBV3-1/TRBV3-2; J gene: TRBJ2-2; D gene: -; CDR3 length: 13; clone size: -; CDR3 protein: CASSHRYTGELFF; CDR3 DNA: TGTGCCAGCAGCCACAGGTACACCGGGGAGCTGTTTTTT
V gene: TRBV12-3/TRBV12-4; J gene: TRBJ2-1; D gene: TRBD2; CDR3 length: 12; clone size: -; CDR3 protein: CATQRGLNEQFF; CDR3 DNA: TGTGCCACCCAGCGGGGGCTCAATGAGCAGTTCTTC
V gene: TRBV4-2; J gene: TRBJ1-6; D gene: -; CDR3 length: 18; clone size: -; CDR3 protein: CASSLFPLGGARNSPLHF; CDR3 DNA: TGTGCCAGCAGCCTATTCCCTCTCGGGGGGGCGCGTAATTCACCCCTCCACTTT
V gene: TRBV7-9; J gene: TRBJ2-2; D gene: -; CDR3 length: 11; clone size: -; CDR3 protein: CASSRTGELFF; CDR3 DNA: TGTGCCAGCAGCCGCACCGGGGAGCTGTTTTTT
V gene: TRBV5-1; J gene: TRBJ1-3; D gene: -; CDR3 length: 15; clone size: -; CDR3 protein: CASSFDTSSGNTIYF; CDR3 DNA: TGCGCCAGCAGCTTCGATACTAGCTCTGGAAACACCATATATTTT
V gene: TRBV27; J gene: TRBJ2-7; D gene: -; CDR3 length: 13; clone size: -; CDR3 protein: CASSLRETYEQYF; CDR3 DNA: TGTGCCAGCAGTTTAAGGGAGACCTACGAGCAGTACTTC
V gene: TRBV6-5; J gene: TRBJ2-7; D gene: -; CDR3 length: 15; clone size: -; CDR3 protein: CASILDAVPSYEQYF; CDR3 DNA: TGTGCCAGCATTCTGGACGCCGTCCCCTCCTACGAGCAGTACTTC
V gene: TRBV9; J gene: TRBJ2-2; D gene: TRBD1; CDR3 length: 17; clone size: -; CDR3 protein: CASSPSTTGGGTGELFF; CDR3 DNA: TGTGCCAGCAGCCCCTCAACTACAGGGGGCGGAACCGGGGAGCTGTTTTTT
V gene: TRBV6-5; J gene: TRBJ1-3; D gene: -; CDR3 length: 16; clone size: -; CDR3 protein: CASSYGTTDSGNTIYF; CDR3 DNA: TGTGCCAGCAGTTACGGGACGACAGACTCTGGAAACACCATATATTTT
V gene: TRBV29-1; J gene: TRBJ1-2; D gene: -; CDR3 length: 11; clone size: few; CDR3 protein: CSVVGGDGYTF; CDR3 DNA: TGCAGCGTTGTAGGGGGGGACGGCTACACCTTC
V gene: TRBV2; J gene: TRBJ1-5; D gene: -; CDR3 length: 13; clone size: -; CDR3 protein: CASRGDLNQPQHF; CDR3 DNA: TGTGCCAGCAGGGGGGACTTAAATCAGCCCCAGCATTTT
V gene: TRBV3-1/TRBV3-2; J gene: TRBJ1-3; D gene: -; CDR3 length: 16; clone size: -; CDR3 protein: CASSQDGGYSGNTIYF; CDR3 DNA: TGTGCCAGCAGCCAAGATGGGGGCTACTCTGGAAACACCATATATTTT
V gene: TRBV28; J gene: TRBJ1-5; D gene: -; CDR3 length: 15; clone size: -; CDR3 protein: CASSPTGNGNQPQHF; CDR3 DNA: TGTGCCAGCAGTCCTACAGGGAATGGCAATCAGCCCCAGCATTTT
V gene: TRBV7-9; J gene: TRBJ1-5; D gene: -; CDR3 length: 15; clone size: -; CDR3 protein: CASSGVGGPFAPQHF; CDR3 DNA: TGTGCCAGCAGCGGGGTTGGGGGGCCGTTTGCGCCCCAGCATTTT
V gene: TRBV7-2; J gene: TRBJ2-3; D gene: TRBD2; CDR3 length: 16; clone size: -; CDR3 protein: CASSSRLAEYTDTQYF; CDR3 DNA: TGTGCCAGCAGCTCTCGACTAGCGGAATACACAGATACGCAGTATTTT
V gene: TRBV4-3; J gene: TRBJ2-2; D gene: -; CDR3 length: 13; clone size: -; CDR3 protein: CASSPQGTGELFF; CDR3 DNA: TGCGCCAGCAGCCCCCAGGGAACCGGGGAGCTGTTTTTT
V gene: TRBV5-8; J gene: TRBJ1-4; D gene: -; CDR3 length: 14; clone size: -; CDR3 protein: CASSLGLRNEKLFF; CDR3 DNA: TGTGCCAGCAGCTTGGGACTGCGAAATGAAAAACTGTTTTTT